This TCR beta chain was retrieved from a study of low-dose radiotherapy and immunotherapy resistance in tumors. For the study at large: A dose of 1 Gy per fraction every two weeks went to Cohort 2, totaling 13 Gy over 26 weeks.

Alpha- and beta-chain coverage of first-strand cDNA came from TRAV- and TRBV-specific primers. TCRs were amplified for 15 to 25 PCR cycles with a constant-region primer and V-primer adapter. From the reads, TCRdb called clonotypes with MiXCR, one entry per CDR3 protein. The table has about 82,000 distinct CDR3 sequences, approximately 20% seen once; the top ten hold roughly 6%. The CDR3 runs 12 residues. Trimming cost V 1 base and J 10 bases, with 10 bases left between them. Germline V gene lookup returns CDR1 MDHEN and CDR2 SYDVKM. Time point given: before trial treatment. The rearrangement uses TRBV28 and TRBJ1-1, with D hard to call. The sequencing here drew on PBMCs, taken before treatment. The TCR originated in a male donor with prostate cancer. The CDR3 coding sequence is TGTGCCAGCAGTTTATCAGGATTTGGAGCTTTCTTT. This translates into CASSLSGFGAFF.